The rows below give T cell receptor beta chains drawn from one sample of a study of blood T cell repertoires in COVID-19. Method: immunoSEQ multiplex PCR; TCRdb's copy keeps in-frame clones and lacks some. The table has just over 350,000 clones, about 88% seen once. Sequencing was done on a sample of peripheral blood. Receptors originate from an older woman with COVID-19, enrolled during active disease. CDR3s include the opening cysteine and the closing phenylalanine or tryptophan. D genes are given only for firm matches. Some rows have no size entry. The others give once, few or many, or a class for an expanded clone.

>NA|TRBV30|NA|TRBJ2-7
CAWSPRRASSAREQYF
TGTGCCTGGAGTCCACGGAGGGCTAGTTCGGCGCGGGAGCAGTACTTC
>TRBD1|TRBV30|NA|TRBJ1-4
CAWRRQGAGKLFF
TGTGCCTGGAGAAGACAGGGTGCGGGAAAACTGTTTTTT
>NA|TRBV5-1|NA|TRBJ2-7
CASSLDLLVYEQYF
TGCGCCAGCAGCTTGGACCTACTTGTCTACGAGCAGTACTTC
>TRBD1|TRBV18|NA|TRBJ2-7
CASSLGQVLSYEQYF
TGTGCCAGCTCCCTCGGACAGGTTCTTTCCTACGAGCAGTACTTC
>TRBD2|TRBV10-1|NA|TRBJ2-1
CASSLAGSSYNEQFF
TGCGCCAGCAGTCTAGCGGGGAGCTCCTACAATGAGCAGTTCTTC
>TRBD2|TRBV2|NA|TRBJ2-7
CASSEIAASGGYEQYF
TGTGCCAGCAGTGAAATCGCGGCTAGCGGGGGCTACGAGCAGTACTTC
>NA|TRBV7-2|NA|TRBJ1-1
CASSPQQASEAFF
TGTGCCAGCAGCCCCCAACAGGCGAGTGAAGCTTTCTTT
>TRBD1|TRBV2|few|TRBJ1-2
CASSGGQGRGYTF
TGTGCCAGCAGCGGCGGACAGGGACGTGGCTACACCTTC
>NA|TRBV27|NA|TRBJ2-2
CASSFSESTGELFF
TGTGCCAGCAGTTTTTCAGAATCCACCGGGGAGCTGTTTTTT
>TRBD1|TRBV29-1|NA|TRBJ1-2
CSVFRQGASYGYTF
TGCAGCGTTTTTAGACAGGGGGCCAGCTATGGCTACACCTTC
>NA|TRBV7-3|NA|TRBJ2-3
CASSYSPGDTQYF
TGTGCCAGCAGCTACTCACCGGGGGATACGCAGTATTTT
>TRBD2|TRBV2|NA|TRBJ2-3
CASSEERGPRDTQYF
TGTGCCAGCAGTGAGGAGCGGGGGCCGAGGGATACGCAGTATTTT
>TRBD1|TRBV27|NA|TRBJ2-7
CASSLRDRAYEQYF
TGTGCCAGCAGTTTGAGGGACAGGGCTTACGAGCAGTACTTC
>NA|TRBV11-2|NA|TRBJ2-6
CASRTNLAVGANVLTF
TGTGCCAGCAGGACCAATCTAGCTGTGGGGGCCAACGTCCTGACTTTC
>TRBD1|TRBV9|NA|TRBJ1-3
CASSDDPTGGSGNTIYF
TGTGCCAGCAGCGACGACCCGACAGGGGGCTCTGGAAACACCATATATTTT
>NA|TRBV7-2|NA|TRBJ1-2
CASSLEGVGRRYGYTF
TGTGCCAGCAGCTTAGAGGGGGTAGGGAGACGTTATGGCTACACCTTC
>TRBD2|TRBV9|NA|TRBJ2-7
CASSVAGGDEQYF
TGTGCCAGCAGCGTAGCGGGAGGGGACGAGCAGTACTTC
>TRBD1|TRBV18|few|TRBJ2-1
CASSPRGTESNEQFF
TGTGCCAGCTCACCACGAGGGACAGAGAGCAATGAGCAGTTCTTC
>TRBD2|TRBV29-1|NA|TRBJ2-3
CSVELAGRSTDTQYF
TGCAGCGTTGAACTAGCGGGGAGAAGCACAGATACGCAGTATTTT
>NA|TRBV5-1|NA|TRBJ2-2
CASSHDMNGELFF
TGCGCCAGCAGCCATGACATGAACGGGGAGCTGTTTTTT
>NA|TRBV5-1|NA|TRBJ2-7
CASSFGQNTPYEQYF
TGCGCCAGCAGCTTCGGACAGAATACCCCCTACGAGCAGTACTTC
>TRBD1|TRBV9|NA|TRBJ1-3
CASSAGPGTAGNTIYF
TGTGCCAGCAGCGCCGGCCCCGGGACAGCCGGAAACACCATATATTTT
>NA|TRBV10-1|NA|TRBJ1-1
CASSGQGPEAFF
TGCGCCAGCAGTGGTCAGGGGCCTGAAGCTTTCTTT
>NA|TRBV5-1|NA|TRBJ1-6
CASSLAGPLHF
TGCGCCAGCAGCTTGGCAGGGCCCCTCCACTTT
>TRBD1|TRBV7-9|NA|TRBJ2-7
CASRPRGEGQGAYEQYF
TGTGCCAGCAGGCCACGAGGAGAGGGACAGGGGGCCTACGAGCAGTACTTC
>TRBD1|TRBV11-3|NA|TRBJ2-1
CASSLDRPDTGEGGNEQFF
TGTGCCAGCAGCTTAGATAGGCCCGACACAGGGGAAGGGGGCAATGAGCAGTTCTTC
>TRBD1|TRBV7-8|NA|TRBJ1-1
CASSEWTGNTEAFF
TGTGCCAGCAGCGAGTGGACAGGGAACACTGAAGCTTTCTTT
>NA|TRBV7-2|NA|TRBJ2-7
CASSLAPGAYEQYF
TGTGCCAGCAGCTTAGCCCCAGGGGCCTACGAGCAGTACTTC
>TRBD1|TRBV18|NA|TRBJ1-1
CASSPQGAGTEAFF
TGTGCCAGCTCACCACAGGGGGCGGGCACTGAAGCTTTCTTT
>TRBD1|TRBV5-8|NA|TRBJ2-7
CASSIRQGAYEQYF
TGTGCCAGCAGTATTCGACAGGGGGCCTACGAGCAGTACTTC
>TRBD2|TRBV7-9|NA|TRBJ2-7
CASSPSGAPSGGSLYEQYF
TGTGCCAGCAGCCCTAGTGGAGCCCCAAGCGGGGGGTCACTTTACGAGCAGTACTTC